This TCR beta chain was captured by sequencing in a study of shared clonotypes between healthy human individuals (dated by TCRdb to between 2020 and 2021). For the study in its entirety: A few men and a couple of women, aged 18 to 49 years, made up the cohort. Between about 0.9 and 10 billion PBMCs per donor were obtained by leukapheresis. To increase sequencing depth and limit assay-specific biases, different laboratories used diverse techniques to prepare libraries and sequence TCR repertoires. To estimate repertoire size and how much clonotypes are shared between individuals, the study performed deep sequencing of blood TCR repertoires from a few healthy adults. For each donor, three plates each were used for CD4 naive and CD4 memory, two plates were used for CD8 naive, and one plate was used for CD8 memory.

The donors were healthy, HIV-negative adults with no recently reported acute infections or vaccinations. Every donor was a Caucasian adult residing in Nashville, Tennessee, USA. CD8 memory samples consisted of magnetically selected CD45RO+ cells combined with CCR7-negative CD45RA+ effector memory (TemRA) cells. After blood collection by leukapheresis, PBMCs were isolated using Ficoll-Histopaque density gradient centrifugation and then cryopreserved in the vapor phase of liquid nitrogen. Purity and quantity of every magnetically sorted T cell population were checked by analytical flow cytometry. Genomic DNA was isolated from every sorted fraction and measured by UV absorbance on a Nanodrop 2000c. In its sample, this clone was seen once. Its antigen target is currently unknown. Per-base quality was not reported, and no clone a single base away is much larger than it. Results the study describes overall, beyond this receptor: Higher generation probabilities were observed for clonotypes shared by all four sorted-subset donors than for non-shared clonotypes. Rarefaction of sorted-subset datasets indicated incomplete sequencing despite the large sequencing depth. Across a few donors, roughly 5% of naive CD4, 3% to 4% of naive CD8, around 2.1% of memory CD4, and approximately 0.4% of memory CD8 clonotypes were shared. Sampling was restricted to blood, and TCR repertoires in tissues likely differ from the TCR repertoires found in blood. Naive subsets generally had larger estimated clonotype richness than memory subsets. Because the study included only a small number of donors, the genetic and exposure-history diversity represented was limited. Pairwise subsampling led to the expectation that sequencing depth would affect the degree of clonotype sharing among donors.

CDR3 length: 19 amino acids, cysteine to phenylalanine. This entry keeps only the CDR3 DNA: 57 bases, framed from base 1. CDR1 and CDR2 are read off the germline V gene (reference sequence) as MNHEY and SMNVEV. At the junction V is shortened by 9 bases and J by 3 bases; bases outside the gene matches: 23. TCR CDR3 regions were amplified from genomic DNA by multiplex PCR using the deep immunoSEQ assay. Extracted genomic DNA from each cell subset was distributed evenly across all wells of several immunoSEQ 96-well plates, and each plate was treated as a replicate. For sorted subsets, about 200 ng genomic DNA, equal to about 30,000 T cell genomes, was loaded into each replicate PCR. The purified libraries were quantified using a Qubit 3.0 fluorometer, sized with a Bioanalyzer 2100, and then quantified again using the KAPA Library Quantification kit. Every immunoSEQ 96-well plate was sequenced on a separate single-read 150-cycle Illumina NextSeq 550 flow cell. In the authors' own workflow: Because only junctional sequences without quality scores were contained in the immunoSEQ output, filtering matching that applied to full-length reads could not be performed. Sequences were annotated with PyIR, a Python wrapper for IgBLAST v1.9, using IMGT germline references to assign V/J genes and CDR3. Reads with weak V/J assignments (E-value above 1e-6), missing CDR3, stop codons, out-of-frame junctions, or ambiguous translated residues were removed. V3J clonotypes were defined as sequences sharing the same inferred V gene, J gene, and CDR3 amino acid sequence. Percentage overlap between repertoires was computed as shared unique clonotypes divided by the size of the smaller repertoire. Repertoire richness was assessed with RTK rarefaction, the Chao1 estimator, and Recon v2.1 estimates of unobserved clonotypes. Generation probabilities were computed with OLGA for all TCRbeta clonotypes obtained by the gDNA method from several donors. The immuneACCESS repertoire file appears here via TCRdb, limited to in-frame rearrangements. These files lack a portion of the clones; in checked studies, under half of the deficit traces to unresolved V genes, and the cause of the others is not known. The V and J calls and clone size were taken over from that table, and D and trimming were inferred from the DNA. This sample lists over 300,000 clones; more than 75% were detected once. Jointly, the top ten make up 15% to 20% of the sample.

The rearrangement combines TRBV27 with TRBJ1-1; the central 9 bases match TRBD1. The receptor was isolated from a young man in good health. The sample taken for sequencing was memory CD8+ T cells sorted from blood. Reading the label with the study, this specimen's cell subset or site is: CD45RO+ cells pooled with CCR7-negative TemRA cells. DNA sequence: TGTGCCAGACGCCGGGGACAGGGAGTAATAAGGGGAAGGGACACTGAAGCTTTCTTT. It codes for CARRRGQGVIRGRDTEAFF.